This entry describes one T cell receptor (beta chain). The method was immunoSEQ multiplex PCR; TCRdb's version includes in-frame clones alone and lacks a portion of them. The sample has tens of thousands of clones, more than 85% seen once; the top ten hold 0.3% to 0.45%. V shed 2 bases and J shed 6 bases, with 11 bases lying between them. The CDR3 is 14 amino acids. Germline CDR1 and CDR2: LNHNV and YYDKDF (reference sequence). The data stem from a study of technical replicates of blood from a few donors. The receptor was derived from a human donor in good health. Some clones in this sample may be carry-over from other donors' samples. Sequences were obtained from T cells isolated from PBMCs. This chain uses TRBV15 with TRBJ2-1, with no clear D. Here the CDR3 DNA reads TGTGCCACCAGCAGACGGAGTAACTCCAATGAGCAGTTCTTC. Translating gives CATSRRSNSNEQFF.